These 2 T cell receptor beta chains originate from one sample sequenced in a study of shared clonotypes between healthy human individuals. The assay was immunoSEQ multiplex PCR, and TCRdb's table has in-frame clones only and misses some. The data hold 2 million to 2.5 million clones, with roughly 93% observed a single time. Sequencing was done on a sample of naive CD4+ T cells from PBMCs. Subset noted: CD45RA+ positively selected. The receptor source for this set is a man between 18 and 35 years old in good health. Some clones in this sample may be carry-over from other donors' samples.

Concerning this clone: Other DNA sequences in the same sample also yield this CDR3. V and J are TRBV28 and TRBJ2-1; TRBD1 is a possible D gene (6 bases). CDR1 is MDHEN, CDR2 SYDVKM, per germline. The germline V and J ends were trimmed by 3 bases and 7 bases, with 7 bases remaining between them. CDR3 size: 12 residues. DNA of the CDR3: TGTGCCAGCAGTTTGGGGGCAAATGAGCAGTTCTTC. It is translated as CASSLGANEQFF. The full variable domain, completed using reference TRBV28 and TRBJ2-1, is DVKVTQSSRYLVKRTGEKVFLECVQDMDHENMFWYRQDPGLGLRLIYFSYDVKMKEKGDIPEGYSVSREKKERFSLILESASTNQTSMYLCASSLGANEQFFGPGTRLTVL.

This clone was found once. The CDR3, as DNA: TGTGCCAGCAGCCGGGGGGTAGCGGGAGGACGTACCGGGGAGCTGTTTTTT. Translated, it gives CASSRGVAGGRTGELFF. The gene calls are TRBV9 and TRBJ2-2; TRBD2 aligns across 10 bases. Germline trimming cut 4 bases from V and 5 bases from J; bases unmatched to any gene: 11. Germline loops: CDR1 SGDLS, CDR2 YYNGEE. The CDR3 sequence is 17 residues long.